The clone carrying this TCR beta chain was counted between two and nine times. The data were taken from a study of blood T cells in healthy people across ages. For the second PCR, which ran for about 7 to 11 cycles, a sample-barcoded 5' primer and a J-beta primer mix were used. TCRdb reprocessed the 5' RACE reads with MiXCR, giving one entry per CDR3 protein. This table holds 650,000 to 800,000 distinct CDR3 sequences, roughly 44% found once. This CDR3 has 14 amino acids. V was cut by 0 bases and J by 8 bases, with 10 bases left in between. Germline CDR1 is MNHEY and CDR2 is SVGEGT. The source is a man in his 60s in good health. The J gene is TRBJ2-2, the V gene TRBV6-2 or TRBV6-3; D remains unclear. Source material: blood. The CDR3 sequence is CASSYSPTLGELFF. The CDR3, as DNA: TGTGCCAGCAGTTACTCGCCTACCCTAGGGGAGCTGTTTTTT.